The 12 T cell receptor beta chains below were found in one sample sequenced in a study of regulatory T cells in long-lasting Graves disease (dated by TCRdb to the early 2020s). The time point label of this sample denotes: newly diagnosed GD, antithyroid drugs for less than 3 months. For both TCR sequencing and RNA sequencing, RNA was extracted from PBMCs using TRIzol. Receptor libraries were prepared by multiplex PCR. The data were produced on an Illumina HiSeq 4000. iRepertoire HTBI primers and Arm-PCR amplification of CDR3 regions were used to construct TCR beta libraries. TCRdb took the public reads, trimmed them with fastp at Q25, ran MiXCR for clone calling and kept in-frame beta chains. Each entry merges the rows of one CDR3 protein and shows their most common DNA and genes. The sample table contains approximately 560,000 distinct CDR3 sequences; only one count was recorded for 16% of them. The ten most abundant clones make up more than 10% of the sample.

The data also belong to a second study, concerning T cells in Graves' hyperthyroidism and ophthalmopathy.

Source: peripheral blood mononuclear cells (PBMCs), taken at new diagnosis, from a patient treated with antithyroid drugs. The receptors shown here come from a man aged 18 to 35 with Graves disease. Donor details come from another sample of the same person, matched by shared clones.

This clonotype has at least ten counts. V usage is TRBV28 and J usage is TRBJ2-3; 11 bases line up with TRBD1. In germline, CDR1 is MDHEN, CDR2 SYDVKM. This CDR3 spans 16 amino acids. V lost 5 bases to trimming and J lost 0 bases; unmatched junction nucleotides: 4. CDR3 sequence reads: CASSAGTGGSTDTQYF. Here the CDR3 DNA reads TGTGCCAGCAGTGCAGGGACAGGGGGTAGCACAGATACGCAGTATTTT.

The chain employs TRBV19 and TRBJ2-5; D is unresolved. From germline, CDR1 is LNHDA and CDR2 SQIVND (reference sequence). The CDR3 is 14 amino acids. Trimming left V 4 bases short and J 5 bases short, with 14 bases between. Here the CDR3 reads CASSTAELWETQYF. The CDR3 DNA follows: TGTGCCAGTAGTACGGCGGAATTGTGGGAGACCCAGTACTTC.

This clonotype was recorded many times. The chain is built from TRBV11-2 and TRBJ2-4; 7 bases are a match to TRBD2. This CDR3 comprises 13 residues. V lost 5 bases, J lost 5 bases, and 3 bases stayed unmatched. CDR1 and CDR2 (germline): SGHAT, FQNNGV. In DNA, the CDR3 is TGTGCCAGCAGCGCAGCGGGGCAAAACATTCAGTACTTC. Protein: CASSAAGQNIQYF.

This chain uses TRBV7-2 with TRBJ1-1, with a tentative D call TRBD1 (5 bases). Trimming removed 8 bases from V and 1 base from J, with 14 bases in between. This CDR3 has 14 residues. Germline V lookup: CDR1 SGHTA, CDR2 FQGNSA. In DNA form, the CDR3 reads TGTGCCAGCGCTCAGGGTAGGGGGAACACTGAAGCTTTCTTT. It encodes CASAQGRGNTEAFF.

At least ten counts were recorded for this clonotype. The V and J genes are TRBV11-2 and TRBJ1-5; D remains ambiguous. Germline-derived CDR1 and CDR2 are SGHAT and FQNNGV. This CDR3 is built from 13 residues. V lost 4 bases to trimming and J lost 4 bases, with 8 bases between them. CDR3 bases: TGTGCCAGCAGCTCGGACCGGAATCAGCCCCAGCATTTT. This codes for CASSSDRNQPQHF. Together with reference TRBV11-2 and TRBJ1-5, the CDR3 gives the full variable domain: EAGVAQSPRYKIIEKRQSVAFWCNPISGHATLYWYQQILGQGPKLLIQFQNNGVVDDSQLPKDRFSAERLKGVDSTLKIQPAKLEDSAVYLCASSSDRNQPQHFGDGTRLSIL.

The CDR3 is CASSLGQGGYYGYTF. Here the CDR3 DNA reads TGTGCCAGCAGCTTGGGCCAGGGGGGTTACTATGGCTACACCTTC. The chain is built from TRBV5-4 and TRBJ1-2; 7 nucleotides align to TRBD1. Unmatched junction bases numbered 5, after V lost 0 bases and J lost 3 bases. Per the germline V gene, CDR1 is SGHNT and CDR2 is YYREEE (reference sequence). The CDR3 totals 15 residues.

CDR3 residues: CASSTLLGATNEKLFF. As DNA, the CDR3 is TGTGCCAGCAGTACCCTCTTGGGGGCTACTAATGAAAAACTGTTTTTT. The V and J genes are TRBV27 and TRBJ1-4, with D tentatively TRBD1 (6 bases). Germline V gene data show CDR1 as MNHEY and CDR2 as SMNVEV (reference sequence). The CDR3 sequence is 16 residues long. The V end lost 5 bases, the J end lost 2 bases, and 15 bases lay between the germline ends.

The CDR3 DNA reads TGTGCCAGCAGCTTCCGGGACCCAGCCTACGAGCAGTACTTC. It translates to CASSFRDPAYEQYF. The chain has TRBV7-8 and TRBJ2-7; D assignment may be TRBD1 or TRBD2 (5 bases each). Trimming removed 3 bases at V and 2 bases at J, with 11 bases between. The CDR3 is 14 amino acids. The germline CDR1 and CDR2 sequences are SGHVS and FQNEAQ.

The chain recombines TRBV11-2 with TRBJ2-3; 10 nucleotides match TRBD2. The CDR3 is 20 residues long. V dropped 4 bases and J dropped 4; count of bases not matched to a gene: 20. Germline V gives CDR1 SGHAT, CDR2 FQNNGV. This chain's CDR3 is CASSWPFRLAGERPPDTQYF. CDR3 DNA: TGTGCCAGCAGCTGGCCATTTAGGCTAGCGGGAGAGCGTCCCCCAGATACGCAGTATTTT.

This sequence joins TRBV30 and TRBJ2-3; D remains ambiguous. V was trimmed by 3 bases and J by 3 bases, leaving 10 bases between them. In germline, CDR1 is GTSNPN, CDR2 SVGIG (reference sequence). The CDR3 contains 13 residues. The CDR3 DNA sequence: TGTGCCTGGAGGGCGTTTGTAACAGATACGCAGTATTTT. This encodes CAWRAFVTDTQYF. The full variable domain, with the rest looked up from reference TRBV30 and TRBJ2-3, is SQTIHQWPATLVQPVGSPLSLECTVEGTSNPNLYWYRQAAGRGLQLLFYSVGIGQISSEVPQNLSASRPQDRQFILSSKKLLLSDSGFYLCAWRAFVTDTQYFGPGTRLTVL.

This clonotype was seen many times. The chain is built from TRBV2 and TRBJ2-1; TRBD1 is a possible D gene (5 bases). V gave up 4 bases and J gave up 4 bases, with 11 bases separating them. CDR1 and CDR2 from the germline V gene are SNHLY and FYNNEI. This CDR3 has 14 amino acids. The CDR3 protein is CASSARQPYNEQFF. In nucleotides, the CDR3 is TGTGCCAGCAGTGCGAGACAGCCATACAATGAGCAGTTCTTC. Supplemented by reference TRBV2 and TRBJ2-1, the full variable domain reads EPEVTQTPSHQVTQMGQEVILRCVPISNHLYFYWYRQILGQKVEFLVSFYNNEISEKSEIFDDQFSVERPDGSNFTLKIRSTKLEDSAMYFCASSARQPYNEQFFGPGTRLTVL.

The sample holds many counts of this clonotype. The rearrangement links TRBV5-1 to TRBJ1-2; no clear D gene. The V end lost 4 bases, the J end lost 5 bases, and 18 bases lay between the germline ends. This CDR3 spans 15 amino acids. Germline loops: CDR1 SGHRS, CDR2 YFSETQ. This chain's CDR3 is CASSLDGGPSYGYTF. CDR3 sequence (DNA): TGCGCCAGCAGCCTGGACGGCGGGCCCTCTTATGGCTACACCTTC.